This TCR beta chain was identified in a study of shared clonotypes between healthy human individuals. Measured with immunoSEQ multiplex PCR; TCRdb has only the in-frame clones, and not every one. Among around 980,000 clones listed, around 78% were seen once. Study-wide points: Collection of samples was limited to blood; tissue repertoires likely differ.

On this clone: No antigen is known for it.

The ends were cut back, 5 bases at V and 6 bases at J, with 17 bases in the middle. Per germline, CDR1 SGHDT and CDR2 YYEEEE. This CDR3 region has 14 residues. This sequence was found in a young man in good health. Some clones in this sample may be carry-over from other donors' samples. This rearrangement joins TRBV5-6 to TRBJ1-1, with D perhaps TRBD1 (6 bases). The source material was memory CD4+ T cells from PBMCs. As to subset: CD45RA-negative fraction. DNA for the CDR3: TGTGCCAGCAGTCCTGCTCAGGGGATGGCTGAAGCTTTCTTT. This translates into CASSPAQGMAEAFF.